This T cell receptor beta chain was captured by sequencing in a study of T-cell memory formation after mild COVID-19 (dated by TCRdb to the early 2020s). Describing the broader study: TCR sequence clusters from the two donors were largely donor specific. T-cell clones expanding and contracting after mild COVID-19 in two donors were tracked by longitudinal TCRalpha and TCRbeta repertoire sequencing. Two young, previously healthy adult volunteers, one female and one male, were included in the cohort. General conclusions and limits of the study: The study included only a couple of mild cases, and larger cohorts that include severe cases with pre-infection samples were judged to be necessary. Some responding clones were detected in pre-infection memory, which suggested that pre-existing cross-reactive memory T cells had joined the SARS-CoV-2 response. SARS-CoV-2 specificity was not confirmed for the second-wave clones peaking on day 37. Clones that contracted from day 15 to 85 showed balanced CD4/CD8 phenotypes, whereas a second wave of clones that expanded from day 15 to 37 leaned towards CD4+. Contracting CD4+ clones turned up mainly in the CM and EM memory subsets, whereas EMRA was where CD8+ clones were enriched.

The CDR3 runs 15 residues from the cysteine to the phenylalanine. Only the CDR3 region is kept as DNA, spanning 45 bases read in frame from base 1. CDR1 MGHDK and CDR2 SYGVNS are derived from the germline V gene. V drops 6 bases and J drops 2 bases, leaving 14 bases in between. Ficoll-Paque density gradient centrifugation was the method used to isolate PBMCs. The data were produced on an Illumina NovaSeq 6000. cDNA libraries for TCRalpha and TCRbeta were prepared by 5'RACE using constant-segment primers, with sample barcodes and unique molecular identifiers added. RNA was extracted from every sample with Trizol reagent. Libraries were amplified in two PCR steps, with a second sample barcode and Illumina TruSeq adapters added in the second step. Sequencing of the libraries was done on an Illumina NovaSeq, producing 2 x 150 bp paired-end reads. As for the original processing: With migec v1.2.7, reads were demultiplexed and then collapsed into UMI-guided consensus sequences. Using mixcr v2.1.11, UMI consensuses were aligned to TRA and TRB V and J templates and then assembled into clonotypes. A clonotype was counted as expanded or contracted only when both edgeR and NoisET called the clonotype significant, with the noise models trained on biological replicates. For edgeR calls, a false discovery rate-adjusted p below 0.01 and a log2 fold-change threshold of 1 were applied. As an exploratory analysis of dynamics, max-normalized trajectories of the 1000 most abundant clonotypes were examined by PCA with hierarchical clustering. Separately sequenced CD4+ and CD8+ repertoires were used to assign the CD4 or CD8 phenotype of responding clones. TCRdb applied fastp at Q25 and MiXCR to the public reads, then kept only in-frame beta chains. Rows are unified per CDR3 protein, each entry keeping the most common DNA and genes. These V and J calls are TCRdb output, not the study's own analysis. This sample lists roughly 300,000 distinct CDR3 sequences; 7.5% to 9.5% were detected once. The ten largest clones represent about 20% of the sample.

Concerning this clonotype: Its binding antigen is unknown. No base qualities exist here, and no much larger clone lies one base off it.

This receptor chain uses TRBV25-1 and TRBJ1-3, and TRBD1 may be the D gene, going by 6 matching bases. The sequencing sample was made of PBMCs or a T cell subset sorted from them (not recorded which). The sequence was obtained from a man aged 18 to 29 who had mild COVID-19 (a few samples of this study predate the infection). The sample titles of this study are shuffled in the database, so cell type and time point are left out; the donor was told from shared clones. The CDR3 protein sequence reads: CASRKGRGTGNTIYF. The nucleotide sequence reads TGTGCCAGCAGGAAGGGCAGGGGAACTGGAAACACCATATATTTT.